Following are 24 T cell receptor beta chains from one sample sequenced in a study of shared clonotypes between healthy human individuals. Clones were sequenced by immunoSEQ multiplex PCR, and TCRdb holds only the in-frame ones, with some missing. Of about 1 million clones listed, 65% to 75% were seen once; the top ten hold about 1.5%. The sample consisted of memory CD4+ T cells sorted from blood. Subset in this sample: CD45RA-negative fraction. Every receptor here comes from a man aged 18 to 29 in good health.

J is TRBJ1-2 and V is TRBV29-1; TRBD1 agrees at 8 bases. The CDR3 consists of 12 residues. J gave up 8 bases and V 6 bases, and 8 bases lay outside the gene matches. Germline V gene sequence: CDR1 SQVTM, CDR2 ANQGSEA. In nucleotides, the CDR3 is TGCAGCGTCCAAACAGGGGGATCGGGCTACACCTTC. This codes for CSVQTGGSGYTF. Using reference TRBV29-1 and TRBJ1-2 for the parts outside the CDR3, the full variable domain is SAVISQKPSRDICQRGTSLTIQCQVDSQVTMMFWYRQQPGQSLTLIATANQGSEATYESGFVIDKFPISRPNLTFSTLTVSNMSPEDSSIYLCSVQTGGSGYTFGSGTRLTVV.

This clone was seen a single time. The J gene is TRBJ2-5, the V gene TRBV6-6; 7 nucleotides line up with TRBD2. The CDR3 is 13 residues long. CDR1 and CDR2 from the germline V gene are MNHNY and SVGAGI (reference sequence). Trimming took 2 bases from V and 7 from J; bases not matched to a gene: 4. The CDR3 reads CASSYNTGGTQYF. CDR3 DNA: TGTGCCAGCAGTTACAACACGGGGGGGACCCAGTACTTC.

Here the CDR3 reads CASSLQGGKAGNTIYF. CDR3 DNA sequence: TGTGCCAGCAGTTTACAAGGGGGTAAGGCTGGAAACACCATATATTTT. This chain joins TRBV28 and TRBJ1-3; D might be TRBD1 (6 bases). The CDR3 totals 16 residues. V lost 2 bases and J 2 bases, leaving 13 bases between the germline ends. Germline CDR1 is MDHEN and CDR2 is SYDVKM.

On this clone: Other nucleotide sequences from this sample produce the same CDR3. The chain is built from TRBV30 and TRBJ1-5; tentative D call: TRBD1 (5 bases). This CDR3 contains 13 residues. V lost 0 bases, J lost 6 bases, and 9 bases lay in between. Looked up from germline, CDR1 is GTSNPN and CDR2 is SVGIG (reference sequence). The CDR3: CAWSVGRGQPQHF. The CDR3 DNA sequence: TGTGCCTGGAGTGTAGGTAGGGGTCAGCCCCAGCATTTT. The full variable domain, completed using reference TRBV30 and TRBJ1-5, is SQTIHQWPATLVQPVGSPLSLECTVEGTSNPNLYWYRQAAGRGLQLLFYSVGIGQISSEVPQNLSASRPQDRQFILSSKKLLLSDSGFYLCAWSVGRGQPQHFGDGTRLSIL.

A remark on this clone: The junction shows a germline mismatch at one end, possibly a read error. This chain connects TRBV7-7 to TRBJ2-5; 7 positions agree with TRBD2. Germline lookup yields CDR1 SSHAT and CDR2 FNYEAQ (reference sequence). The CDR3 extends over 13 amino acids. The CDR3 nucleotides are TGTGCTAGCAGCCGAGGGAGGGAAGAGACCCAGTACTTC. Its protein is CASSRGREETQYF.

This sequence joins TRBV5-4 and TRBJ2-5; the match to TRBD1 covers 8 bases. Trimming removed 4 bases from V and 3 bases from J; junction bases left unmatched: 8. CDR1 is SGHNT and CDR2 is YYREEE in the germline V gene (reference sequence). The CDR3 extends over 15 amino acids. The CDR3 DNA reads TGTGCCAGCAGCCAAGGGACAGGAGGGGAAGAGACCCAGTACTTC. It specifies CASSQGTGGEETQYF.

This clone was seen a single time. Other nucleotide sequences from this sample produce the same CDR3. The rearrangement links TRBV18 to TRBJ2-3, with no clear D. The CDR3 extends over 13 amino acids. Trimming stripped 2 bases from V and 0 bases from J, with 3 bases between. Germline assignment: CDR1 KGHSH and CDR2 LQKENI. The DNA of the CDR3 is TGTGCCAGCTCACCAATAAGCACAGATACGCAGTATTTT. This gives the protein CASSPISTDTQYF.

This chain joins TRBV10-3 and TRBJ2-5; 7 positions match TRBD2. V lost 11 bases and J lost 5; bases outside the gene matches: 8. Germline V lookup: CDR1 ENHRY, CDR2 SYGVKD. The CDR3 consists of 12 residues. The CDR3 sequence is CASSTSAETQYF. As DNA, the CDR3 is TGTGCCTCCTCTACTAGCGCCGAGACCCAGTACTTC.

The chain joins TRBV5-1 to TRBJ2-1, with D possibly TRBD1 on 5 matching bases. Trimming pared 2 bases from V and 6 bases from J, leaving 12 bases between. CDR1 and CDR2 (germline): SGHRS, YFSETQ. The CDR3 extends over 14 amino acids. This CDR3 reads CASSFTGLGNEQFF. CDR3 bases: TGCGCCAGCAGCTTTACAGGTCTCGGCAATGAGCAGTTCTTC. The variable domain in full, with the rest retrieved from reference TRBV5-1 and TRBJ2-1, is KAGVTQTPRYLIKTRGQQVTLSCSPISGHRSVSWYQQTPGQGLQFLFEYFSETQRNKGNFPGRFSGRQFSNSRSEMNVSTLELGDSALYLCASSFTGLGNEQFFGPGTRLTVL.

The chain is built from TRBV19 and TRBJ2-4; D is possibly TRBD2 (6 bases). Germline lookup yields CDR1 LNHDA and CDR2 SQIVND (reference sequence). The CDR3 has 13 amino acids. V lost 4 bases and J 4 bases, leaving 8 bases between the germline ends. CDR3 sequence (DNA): TGTGCCAGTAGTACGACTAGGAAAAACATTCAGTACTTC. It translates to CASSTTRKNIQYF.

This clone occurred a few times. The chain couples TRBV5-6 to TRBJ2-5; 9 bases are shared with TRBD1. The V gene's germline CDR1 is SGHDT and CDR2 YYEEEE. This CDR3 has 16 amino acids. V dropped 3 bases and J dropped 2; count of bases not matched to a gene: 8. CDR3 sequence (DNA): TGTGCCAGCAGCTGGGGGACAGGGTCCTCACAAGAGACCCAGTACTTC. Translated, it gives CASSWGTGSSQETQYF. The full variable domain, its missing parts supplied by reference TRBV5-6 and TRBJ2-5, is DAGVTQSPTHLIKTRGQQVTLRCSPKSGHDTVSWYQQALGQGPQFIFQYYEEEERQRGNFPDRFSGHQFPNYSSELNVNALLLGDSALYLCASSWGTGSSQETQYFGPGTRLLVL.

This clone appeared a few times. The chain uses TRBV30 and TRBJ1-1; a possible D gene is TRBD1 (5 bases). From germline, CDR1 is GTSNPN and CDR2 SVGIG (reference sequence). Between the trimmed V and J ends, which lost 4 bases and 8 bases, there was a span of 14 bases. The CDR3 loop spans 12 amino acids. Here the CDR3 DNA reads TGTGCCTGGACATGGTTAGACAGAGAAGCTTTCTTT. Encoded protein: CAWTWLDREAFF. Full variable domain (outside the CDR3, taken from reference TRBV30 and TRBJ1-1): SQTIHQWPATLVQPVGSPLSLECTVEGTSNPNLYWYRQAAGRGLQLLFYSVGIGQISSEVPQNLSASRPQDRQFILSSKKLLLSDSGFYLCAWTWLDREAFFGQGTRLTVV.

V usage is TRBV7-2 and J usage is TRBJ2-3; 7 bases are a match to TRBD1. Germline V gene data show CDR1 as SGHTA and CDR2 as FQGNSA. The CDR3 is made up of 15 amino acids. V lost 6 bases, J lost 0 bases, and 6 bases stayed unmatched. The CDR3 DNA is TGTGCCAGCAGATGGGACAGACAAAGCACAGATACGCAGTATTTT. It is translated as CASRWDRQSTDTQYF.

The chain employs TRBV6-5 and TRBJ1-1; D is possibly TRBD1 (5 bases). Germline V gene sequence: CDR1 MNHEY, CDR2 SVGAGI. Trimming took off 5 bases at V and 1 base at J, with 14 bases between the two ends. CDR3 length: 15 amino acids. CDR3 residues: CASSPQGRKNTEAFF. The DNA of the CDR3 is TGTGCCAGCAGTCCCCAGGGACGGAAGAACACTGAAGCTTTCTTT.

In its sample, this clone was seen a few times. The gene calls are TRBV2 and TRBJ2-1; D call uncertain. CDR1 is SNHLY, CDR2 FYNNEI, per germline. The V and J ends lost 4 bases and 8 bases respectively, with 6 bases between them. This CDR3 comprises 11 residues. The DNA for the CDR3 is TGTGCCAGCAGTGTCCAAGATGAGCAGTTCTTC. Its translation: CASSVQDEQFF.

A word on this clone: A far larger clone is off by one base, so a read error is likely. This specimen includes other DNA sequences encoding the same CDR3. The CDR3 DNA is TGCGCCAGCAGCTCCCCTCGGGAGGGGGGAACTGAAGCTTTCTTT. Its protein is CASSSPREGGTEAFF. The rearrangement uses TRBV5-1 and TRBJ1-1; TRBD1 is a possible D gene (6 bases). Germline CDR1 and CDR2: SGHRS and YFSETQ. The CDR3 has 15 amino acids. Trimming took 3 bases from V and 5 from J, leaving 17 bases between them.

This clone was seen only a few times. The CDR3 DNA reads as TGTGCCAGCTCACCGGGTTCAGAGACCCAGTACTTC. It codes for CASSPGSETQYF. This chain joins TRBV18 and TRBJ2-5; unclear D gene. The CDR3 sequence is 12 residues long. In germline, CDR1 is KGHSH, CDR2 LQKENI. V was clipped by 3 bases and J by 4 bases, with 6 bases between them.

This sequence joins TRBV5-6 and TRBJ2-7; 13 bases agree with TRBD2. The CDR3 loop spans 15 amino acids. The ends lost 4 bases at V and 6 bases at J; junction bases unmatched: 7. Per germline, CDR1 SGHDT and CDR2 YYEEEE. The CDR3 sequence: CASSPGLAGALEQYF. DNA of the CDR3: TGTGCCAGCAGCCCAGGACTAGCGGGAGCACTCGAGCAGTACTTC.

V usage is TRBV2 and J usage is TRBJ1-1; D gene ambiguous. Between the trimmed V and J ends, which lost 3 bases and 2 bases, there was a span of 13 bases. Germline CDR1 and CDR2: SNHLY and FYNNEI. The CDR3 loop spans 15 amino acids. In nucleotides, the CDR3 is TGTGCCAGCAGTGACCGCTTCCAGATTAACACTGAAGCTTTCTTT. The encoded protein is CASSDRFQINTEAFF.

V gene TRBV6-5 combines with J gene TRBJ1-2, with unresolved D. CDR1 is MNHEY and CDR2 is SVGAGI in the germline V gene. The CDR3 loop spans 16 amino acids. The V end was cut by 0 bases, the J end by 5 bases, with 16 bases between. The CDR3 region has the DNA TGTGCCAGCAGTTACTCGGGAGGGATCACCGGGTATGGCTACACCTTC. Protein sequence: CASSYSGGITGYGYTF.

CDR3 DNA sequence: TGTGCCAGCAGCTCCCGAAAATCGACAGACTACGAGCAGTACTTC. It encodes CASSSRKSTDYEQYF. The chain uses TRBV5-4 and TRBJ2-7; a weak D match, TRBD1 (5 bases). The CDR3 runs 15 residues. Trimming removed 3 bases from V and 3 bases from J, with 16 bases in between. Germline values: CDR1 SGHNT, CDR2 YYREEE (reference sequence). Drawing the rest from reference TRBV5-4 and TRBJ2-7, the complete variable domain is ETGVTQSPTHLIKTRGQQVTLRCSSQSGHNTVSWYQQALGQGPQFIFQYYREEENGRGNFPPRFSGLQFPNYSSELNVNALELDDSALYLCASSSRKSTDYEQYFGPGTRLTVT.

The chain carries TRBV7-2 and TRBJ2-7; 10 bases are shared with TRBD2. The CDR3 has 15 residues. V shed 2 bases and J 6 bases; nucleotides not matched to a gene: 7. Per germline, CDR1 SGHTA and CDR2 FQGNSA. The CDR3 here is CASSLSSGSRGEQYF. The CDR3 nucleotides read TGTGCCAGCAGCTTATCTAGCGGGAGCCGCGGCGAGCAGTACTTC.

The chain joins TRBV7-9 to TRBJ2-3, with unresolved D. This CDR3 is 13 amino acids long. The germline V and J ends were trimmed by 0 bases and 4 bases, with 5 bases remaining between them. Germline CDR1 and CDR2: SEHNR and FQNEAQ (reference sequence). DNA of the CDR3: TGTGCCAGCAGCTTAGCTTCGTCAGATACGCAGTATTTT. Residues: CASSLASSDTQYF.

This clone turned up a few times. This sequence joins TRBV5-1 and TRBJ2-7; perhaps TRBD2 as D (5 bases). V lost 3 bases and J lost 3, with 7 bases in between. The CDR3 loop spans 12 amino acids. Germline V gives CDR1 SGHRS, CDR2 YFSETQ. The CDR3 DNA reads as TGCGCCAGCAGCTCGGACTTCTACGAGCAGTACTTC. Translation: CASSSDFYEQYF.